What follows describes a single T cell receptor beta chain. What antigen it recognizes has not been identified. Qualities for individual bases were not recorded, and no much larger clone is one base off. Any patient with an uncontrolled infection, another autoimmune disease, pregnancy or lactation was excluded. Clinical symptoms, serum thyroxine and TRAb, thyroid ultrasound, and orbital computed tomography formed the basis for the diagnoses. Trizol reagent was used to extract total RNA, and RNA quality was then checked on an Agilent 2100 Bioanalyzer. CDR1 SNHLY and CDR2 FYNNEI are derived from the germline V gene. From cysteine to phenylalanine, the CDR3 is 13 amino acids long. Of the read, only the CDR3 DNA is kept; its 39 bases are in frame from base 1. Trimming removed 5 bases from V and 3 bases from J, leaving 10 bases between the germline ends. The sample originates from a study of T cells in Graves' hyperthyroidism and ophthalmopathy (dated by TCRdb to between 2018 and 2021). For the wider study: TCR V-J signatures able to tell the groups apart were searched for in a discovery cohort of more than 90 patients, of whom approximately 40 had Graves' ophthalmopathy and roughly 59 had stable Graves' hyperthyroidism. Prospective prediction of ophthalmopathy was tested in an independent validation cohort consisting of 18 hyperthyroidism patients and 15 or so patients who later progressed to ophthalmopathy. The 100 or so discovery patients were randomly split 7:3 into training and test sets. In more than 5 Graves' hyperthyroidism patients, the study also compared T-cell repertoires from thyroid tissue with T-cell repertoires from blood. Once sampling was done, hyperthyroidism patients were given methimazole at a starting dose of 30 mg daily, whereas ophthalmopathy patients were given high-dose intravenous methylprednisolone. TCR Vbeta CDR3 sequencing of approximately 140 peripheral blood samples (under 45 ophthalmopathy, under 80 hyperthyroidism and approximately 17 progressor patients) is reported in the paper.

Overall study results and their limits: Ophthalmopathy was separated from stable hyperthyroidism by a 13 V-J signature model, with around 90% sensitivity and about 81% specificity obtained in cross-validation and 80%/75% obtained in testing. Blood samples also contained most of the expanded thyroid clonotypes (frequency above 0.001), which suggests that blood repertoires may reflect thyroid immune responses. No statistical method was used to set the sample size in advance, and investigators knew the group allocation. During validation, the model predicted progression to ophthalmopathy a median of around six months ahead of onset, with almost 71% sensitivity and more than 72% specificity.

The TCR beta CDR3 regions were amplified from the RNA transcripts. For the first round of RT-PCR on the TCR CDR3, the HTBI primer set was used together with the Qiagen OneStep RT-PCR kit. The libraries were constructed in a second round of multiplex PCR and then size-selected and purified. Paired-end sequencing of the libraries was performed with 100 bp reads on an Illumina HiSeq2000. As for how the authors treated the data: SOAPnuke was used to process the raw data, removing reads that contained adapters or uncalled bases, had a mean Phred below 15, or lacked an exact match to the constant primer or identifier. COPE v1.2.5 was used to merge high-quality paired reads, and clonotypes were defined as unique nucleotide sequences. MiTCR v1.1 was used to align the clonotypes against IMGT TRBV, TRBD and TRBJ reference segments. The analysis included only V-J combinations with a frequency above 0.0001, which together covered approximately 99% of the repertoires. The TCS score was defined as F50 (clonal expansion) divided by E x V (chaos), with BLOSUM62-based TCRdist calculated between CDR3 peptides within each V-J. Welch's t-statistics and random forest reduced several hundred V-J features to about 13, which were used in a naive Bayes classifier (R e1071). The Morisita-Horn index was used to measure how similar the thyroid and blood repertoires were. The raw public data were reprocessed by TCRdb itself: fastp quality trimming at Q25, MiXCR clonotype calling, in-frame beta chains only. For every CDR3 protein sequence, its rows merge into one entry that carries the most common genes and DNA. What appears here as the V and J calls and clone size reflects TCRdb's work, not the paper's. The sample profile shows roughly 500,000 distinct CDR3 sequences; roughly 46% of them were found once. The top ten constitute about 20% of the sample.

This sequence was found in an adult woman with Graves' disease, either hyperthyroidism or ophthalmopathy (not recorded which). Sequencing input: peripheral blood or thyroid tissue (not recorded which). Recombination linked TRBV2 to TRBJ1-2; no D segment can be confidently identified. The nucleotide sequence is given as TGTGCCAGCAGTCCGCGACGGGACTATGGCTACACCTTC. This codes for CASSPRRDYGYTF.